This T cell receptor beta chain comes out of a study of graft-versus-host responses after intestinal transplantation. Overall study findings and caveats: Peak GvH clone levels in circulation were associated with early post-transplant HvG declines.

Measured with immunoSEQ multiplex PCR; TCRdb has only the in-frame clones, and not every one. The profile shows tens of thousands of clones, over 80% of them singletons. This clone has only one observation. Its antigen is currently unknown. The material was PBMCs, obtained 1070 days after transplant. The TCR was taken from a human patient who received an intestinal transplant, so some T cells may come from the graft donor.

For the CDR3, the DNA is TGTGCCAGCAGCCCTCGGGACTCTTACTATAATTCACCCCTCCACTTT. Its translation: CASSPRDSYYNSPLHF. The J gene is TRBJ1-6, the V gene TRBV7-2, with D perhaps matching TRBD1 (5 bases). The CDR3 is 16 amino acids. V dropped 5 bases and J dropped 3 bases, with 14 bases sitting between them. CDR1 SGHTA and CDR2 FQGNSA come from the germline V gene.